The T cell receptor (beta chain) described here comes from a study of T-cell memory formation after mild COVID-19 (dated by TCRdb to about 2021). Regarding the research as a whole: Most TCR sequence clusters were specific to one of the two donors. In a couple of donors, T-cell clones that expanded and contracted after mild COVID-19 were tracked by sequencing TCRalpha and TCRbeta repertoires over time. The cohort was made up of two young adult volunteers, one female and one male, who were previously healthy. Study-wide findings and limitations: Contracting CD4+ clones appeared mostly in the CM and EM memory subsets, whereas CD8+ clones were enriched in EMRA. Some responding clones were detected in pre-infection memory, suggesting pre-existing cross-reactive memory T cells joined the SARS-CoV-2 response. Clones contracting from day 15 to 85 had balanced CD4/CD8 phenotypes, while a second wave expanding from day 15 to 37 was biased towards CD4+. The study included only a couple of mild cases, and larger cohorts that include severe cases with pre-infection samples were judged to be necessary. Whether the second-wave clones peaking on day 37 were SARS-CoV-2 specific was not confirmed.

V loses 6 bases at its end and J loses 10 bases; junction bases beyond the gene matches: 8. In the germline V gene (reference sequence), CDR1 corresponds to SGHNT and CDR2 to YYREEE. The CDR3 spans 13 residues, from the cysteine through the phenylalanine. Only the CDR3 portion is preserved as DNA: 39 bases, with reading frame beginning at the first base. Ficoll-Paque density gradient centrifugation was the method used to isolate PBMCs. A word on this clonotype: There is no known antigen for this receptor. One base away there is no much larger clone; base qualities are not given.

TCRdb records Illumina NovaSeq 6000 as the sequencer. TCRalpha and TCRbeta cDNA libraries were constructed by 5'RACE with constant-segment primers, with sample barcodes and unique molecular identifiers being introduced. RNA was extracted from every sample with Trizol reagent. Amplification of the libraries took two PCR steps, and the second step added a second sample barcode plus Illumina TruSeq adapters. Libraries were sequenced on an Illumina NovaSeq with 2 x 150 bp paired-end reads. For the original study's pipeline: Reads were demultiplexed and collapsed into UMI-guided consensus sequences with migec v1.2.7. Using mixcr v2.1.11, the UMI consensuses were aligned to TRA and TRB V and J templates and assembled into clonotypes. Clonotypes were classified as expanded or contracted when called significant by both edgeR and NoisET, with noise models trained on biological replicates. For edgeR calls, the thresholds were a false discovery rate-adjusted p below 0.01 and a log2 fold-change of 1. As an exploratory analysis of dynamics, max-normalized trajectories of the 1000 most abundant clonotypes were examined by PCA with hierarchical clustering. Each responding clone was given a CD4 or CD8 phenotype based on the CD4+ and CD8+ repertoires, which had been sequenced separately. The public reads were run again by TCRdb, first through fastp at Q25 and then through MiXCR, and only productive beta chains were kept. Rows matching on CDR3 protein sequence are summarized as one entry with the most common DNA and genes. For this entry, the V and J calls and clone size follow TCRdb and not the study's own pipeline. This sample holds approximately 250,000 distinct CDR3 sequences; approximately 15% were observed only once. Roughly 21% of the sample is in the top ten clones.

This TCR was sampled from a man between 18 and 35 years old who had mild COVID-19 (a few samples of this study predate the infection). The sample titles of this study are shuffled in the database, so cell type and time point are left out; the donor was told from shared clones. Sequencing was done on a sample of PBMCs or a T cell subset sorted from them (not recorded which). The chain couples TRBV5-4 to TRBJ2-1; a stretch of 9 junction bases matches TRBD2. The DNA sequence reads TGTGCCAGCACCAAGGGACTAGCCGGCGAGCAGTTCTTC. It is translated as CASTKGLAGEQFF.